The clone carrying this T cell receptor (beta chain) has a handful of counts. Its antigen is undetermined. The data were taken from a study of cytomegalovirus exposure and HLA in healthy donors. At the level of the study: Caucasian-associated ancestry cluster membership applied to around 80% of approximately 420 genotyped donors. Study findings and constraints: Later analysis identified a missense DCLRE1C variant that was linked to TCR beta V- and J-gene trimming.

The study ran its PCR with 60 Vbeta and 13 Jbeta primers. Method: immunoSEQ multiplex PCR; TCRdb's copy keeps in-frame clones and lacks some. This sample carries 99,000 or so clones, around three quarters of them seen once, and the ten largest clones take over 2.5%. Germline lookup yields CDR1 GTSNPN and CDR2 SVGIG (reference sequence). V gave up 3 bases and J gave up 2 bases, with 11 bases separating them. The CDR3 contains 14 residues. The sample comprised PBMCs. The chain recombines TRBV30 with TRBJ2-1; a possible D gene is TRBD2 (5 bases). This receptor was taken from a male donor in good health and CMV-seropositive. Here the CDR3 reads CAWRKDLTYNEQFF. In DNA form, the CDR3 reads TGTGCCTGGAGAAAGGACTTGACCTACAATGAGCAGTTCTTC.